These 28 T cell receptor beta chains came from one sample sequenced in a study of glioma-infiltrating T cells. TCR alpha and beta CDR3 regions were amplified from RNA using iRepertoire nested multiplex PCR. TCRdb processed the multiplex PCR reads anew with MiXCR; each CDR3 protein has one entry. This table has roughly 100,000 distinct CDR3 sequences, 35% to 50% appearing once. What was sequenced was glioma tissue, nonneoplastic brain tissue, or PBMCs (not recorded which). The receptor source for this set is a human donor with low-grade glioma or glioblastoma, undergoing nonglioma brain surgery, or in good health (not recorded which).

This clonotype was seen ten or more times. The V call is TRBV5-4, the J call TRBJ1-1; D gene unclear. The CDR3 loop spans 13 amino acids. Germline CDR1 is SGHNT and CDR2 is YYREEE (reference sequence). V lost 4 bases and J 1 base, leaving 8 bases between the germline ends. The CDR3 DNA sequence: TGTGCCAGCAGCAGAGACCAGAACACTGAAGCTTTCTTT. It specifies CASSRDQNTEAFF.

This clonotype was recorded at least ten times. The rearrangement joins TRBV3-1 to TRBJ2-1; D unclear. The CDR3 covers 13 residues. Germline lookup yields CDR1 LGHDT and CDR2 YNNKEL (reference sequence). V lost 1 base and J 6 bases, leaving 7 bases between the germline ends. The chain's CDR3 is CASSQVRLNEQFF. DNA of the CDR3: TGTGCCAGCAGCCAAGTTCGACTCAATGAGCAGTTCTTC.

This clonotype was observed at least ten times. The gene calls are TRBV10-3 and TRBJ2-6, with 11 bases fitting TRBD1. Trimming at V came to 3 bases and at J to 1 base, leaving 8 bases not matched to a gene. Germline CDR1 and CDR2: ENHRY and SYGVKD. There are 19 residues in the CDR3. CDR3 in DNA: TGTGCCATCAGTGAAAGCGCAGGACAGGGGGCTTCTGGGGCCAACGTCCTGACTTTC. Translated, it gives CAISESAGQGASGANVLTF.

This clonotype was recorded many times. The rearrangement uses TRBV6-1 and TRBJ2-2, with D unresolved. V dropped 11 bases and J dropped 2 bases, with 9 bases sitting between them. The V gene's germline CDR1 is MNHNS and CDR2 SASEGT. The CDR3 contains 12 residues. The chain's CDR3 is CAGRVNTGELFF. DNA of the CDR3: TGTGCCGGTAGAGTTAACACCGGGGAGCTGTTTTTT.

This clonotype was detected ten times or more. This CDR3 is CASSLGDRNEQFF. The CDR3 nucleotides read TGTGCCAGCAGCTTGGGGGACAGGAATGAGCAGTTCTTC. The chain couples TRBV5-4 to TRBJ2-1; 8 bases fit TRBD1. This CDR3 spans 13 amino acids. The trim removed 0 bases at V and 7 bases at J, leaving 0 bases unmatched. The germline V gene encodes CDR1 SGHNT and CDR2 YYREEE (reference sequence).

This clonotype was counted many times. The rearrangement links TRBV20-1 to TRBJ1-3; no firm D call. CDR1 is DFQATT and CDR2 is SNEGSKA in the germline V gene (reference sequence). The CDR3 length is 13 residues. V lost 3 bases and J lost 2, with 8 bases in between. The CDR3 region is CSASTDPGNTIYF. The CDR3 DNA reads TGCAGTGCTAGCACCGATCCTGGAAACACCATATATTTT.

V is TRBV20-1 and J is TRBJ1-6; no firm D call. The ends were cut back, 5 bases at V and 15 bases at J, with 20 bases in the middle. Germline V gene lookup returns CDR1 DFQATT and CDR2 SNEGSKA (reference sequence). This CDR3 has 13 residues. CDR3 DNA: TGCAGTGCTTGGTCCCCCGCAGCTCCTCACCTCCACTTT. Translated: CSAWSPAAPHLHF.

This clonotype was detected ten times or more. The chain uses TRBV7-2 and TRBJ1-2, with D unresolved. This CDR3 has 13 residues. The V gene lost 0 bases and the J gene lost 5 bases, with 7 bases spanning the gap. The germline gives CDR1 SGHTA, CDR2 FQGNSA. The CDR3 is CASSLAPLYGYTF. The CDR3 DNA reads TGTGCCAGCAGCTTAGCACCATTGTATGGCTACACCTTC.

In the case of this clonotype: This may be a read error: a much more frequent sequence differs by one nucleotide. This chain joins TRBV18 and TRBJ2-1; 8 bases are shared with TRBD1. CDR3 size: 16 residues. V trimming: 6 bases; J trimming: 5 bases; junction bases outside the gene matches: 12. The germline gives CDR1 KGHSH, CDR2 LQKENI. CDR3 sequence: CASSAEPGQVNNEQFF. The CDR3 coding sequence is TGTGCCAGCTCCGCTGAACCGGGACAGGTAAACAATGAGCAGTTCTTC.

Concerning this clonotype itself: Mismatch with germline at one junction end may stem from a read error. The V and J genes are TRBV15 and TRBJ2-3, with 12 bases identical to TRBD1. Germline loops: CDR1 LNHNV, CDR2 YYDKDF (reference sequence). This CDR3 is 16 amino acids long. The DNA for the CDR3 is TGTGCCACCAGCATATACCGGGACAGGGGGCCTGATACCCAGTATTTT. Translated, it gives CATSIYRDRGPDTQYF.

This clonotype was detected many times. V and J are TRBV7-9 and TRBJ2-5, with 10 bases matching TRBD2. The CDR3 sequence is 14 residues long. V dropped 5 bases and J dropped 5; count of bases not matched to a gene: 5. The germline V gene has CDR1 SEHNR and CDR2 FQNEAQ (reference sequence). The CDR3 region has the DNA TGTGCCAGCAGCAGCGGGGGGGCCGGGGAGACCCAGTACTTC. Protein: CASSSGGAGETQYF.

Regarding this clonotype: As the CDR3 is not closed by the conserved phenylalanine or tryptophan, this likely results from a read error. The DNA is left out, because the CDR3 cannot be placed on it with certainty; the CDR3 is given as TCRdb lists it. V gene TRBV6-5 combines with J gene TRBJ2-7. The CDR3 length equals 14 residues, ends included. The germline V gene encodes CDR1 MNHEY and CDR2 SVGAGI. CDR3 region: CASSYRERSYERYL.

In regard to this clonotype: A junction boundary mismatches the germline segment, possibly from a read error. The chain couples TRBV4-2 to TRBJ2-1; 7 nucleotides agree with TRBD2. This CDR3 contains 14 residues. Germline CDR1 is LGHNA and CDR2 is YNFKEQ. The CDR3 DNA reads TGTGCCGGCAGCCAAGATGGGAGGGGCACTGAGCAGTTCTTC. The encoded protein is CAGSQDGRGTEQFF.

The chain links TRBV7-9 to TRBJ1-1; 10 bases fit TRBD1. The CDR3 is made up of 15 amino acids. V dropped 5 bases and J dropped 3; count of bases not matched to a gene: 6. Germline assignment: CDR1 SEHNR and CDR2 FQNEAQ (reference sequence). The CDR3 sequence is CASSQEDRGDTEAFF. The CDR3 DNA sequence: TGTGCCAGCAGCCAAGAGGACAGGGGGGACACTGAAGCTTTCTTT.

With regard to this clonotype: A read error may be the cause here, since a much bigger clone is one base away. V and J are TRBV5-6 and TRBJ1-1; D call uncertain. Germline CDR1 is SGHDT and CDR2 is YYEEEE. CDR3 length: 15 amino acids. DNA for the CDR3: TGTGCCAGCAGCTTGGAACCCGGAGCGAACACTGAAACTTTCTTT. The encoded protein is CASSLEPGANTETFF.

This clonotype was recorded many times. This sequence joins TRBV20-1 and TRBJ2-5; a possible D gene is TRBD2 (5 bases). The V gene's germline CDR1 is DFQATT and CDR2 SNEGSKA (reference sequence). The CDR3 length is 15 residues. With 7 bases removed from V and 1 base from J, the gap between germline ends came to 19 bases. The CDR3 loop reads CSVESGESVQETQYF. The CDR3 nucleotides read TGCAGTGTTGAAAGTGGGGAGTCGGTCCAAGAGACCCAGTACTTC.

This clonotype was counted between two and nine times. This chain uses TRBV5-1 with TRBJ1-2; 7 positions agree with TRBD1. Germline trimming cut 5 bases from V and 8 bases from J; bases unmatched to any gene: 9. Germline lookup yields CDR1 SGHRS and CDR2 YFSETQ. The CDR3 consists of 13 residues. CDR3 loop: CASSKQGPGGYTF. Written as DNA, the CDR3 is TGCGCCAGCAGTAAACAGGGGCCAGGAGGCTACACCTTC.

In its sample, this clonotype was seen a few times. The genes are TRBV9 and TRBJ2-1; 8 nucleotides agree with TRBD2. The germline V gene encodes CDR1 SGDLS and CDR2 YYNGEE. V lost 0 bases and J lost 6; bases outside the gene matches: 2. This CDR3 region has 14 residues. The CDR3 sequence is CASSVVSGSNEQFF. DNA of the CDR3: TGTGCCAGCAGCGTAGTCAGCGGGAGCAATGAGCAGTTCTTC.

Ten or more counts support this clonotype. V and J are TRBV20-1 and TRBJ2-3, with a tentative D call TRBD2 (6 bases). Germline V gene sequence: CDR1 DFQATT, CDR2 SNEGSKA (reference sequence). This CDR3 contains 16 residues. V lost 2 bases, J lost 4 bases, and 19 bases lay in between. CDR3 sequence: CSARSLRGTEADTQYF. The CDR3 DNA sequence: TGCAGTGCTAGATCCCTCCGCGGGACGGAGGCAGATACGCAGTATTTT.

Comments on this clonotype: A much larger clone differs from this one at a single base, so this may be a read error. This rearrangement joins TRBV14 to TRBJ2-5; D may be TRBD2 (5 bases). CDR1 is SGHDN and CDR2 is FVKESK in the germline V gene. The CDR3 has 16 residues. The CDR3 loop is CASSQDLGVLQETKYF. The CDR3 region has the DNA TGTGCCAGCAGCCAAGATCTCGGGGTCCTCCAAGAGACCAAGTACTTC.

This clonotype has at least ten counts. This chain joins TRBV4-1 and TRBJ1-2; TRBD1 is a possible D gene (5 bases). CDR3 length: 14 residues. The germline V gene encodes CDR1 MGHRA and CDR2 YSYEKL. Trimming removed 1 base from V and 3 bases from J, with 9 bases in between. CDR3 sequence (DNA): TGCGCCAGCAGCCAAGGGAGAGGGGACTATGGCTACACCTTC. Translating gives CASSQGRGDYGYTF.

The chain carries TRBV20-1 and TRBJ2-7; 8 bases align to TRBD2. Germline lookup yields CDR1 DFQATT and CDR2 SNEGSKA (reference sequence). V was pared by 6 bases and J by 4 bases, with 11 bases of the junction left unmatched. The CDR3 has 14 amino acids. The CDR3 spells CSAGSVGGAYEQYF. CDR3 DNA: TGCAGTGCCGGCTCCGTCGGGGGGGCTTACGAGCAGTACTTC.

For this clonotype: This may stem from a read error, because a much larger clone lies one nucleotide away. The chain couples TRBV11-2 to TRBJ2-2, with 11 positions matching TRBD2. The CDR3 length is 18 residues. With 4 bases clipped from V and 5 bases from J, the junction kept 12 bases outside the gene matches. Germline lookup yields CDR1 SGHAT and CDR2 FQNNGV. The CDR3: CASSSALAGGHITGELFF. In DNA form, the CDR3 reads TGTGCCAGCAGCTCCGCCCTAGCGGGGGGCCACATAACCGGGGAGCTGTTTTTT. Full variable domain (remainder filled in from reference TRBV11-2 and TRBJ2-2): EAGVAQSPRYKIIEKRQSVAFWCNPISGHATLYWYQQILGQGPKLLIQFQNNGVVDDSQLPKDRFSAERLKGVDSTLKIQPAKLEDSAVYLCASSSALAGGHITGELFFGEGSRLTVL.

The chain's CDR3 is CASSGHSPYEQYF. The CDR3 nucleotides are TGTGCCAGCAGCGGTCACTCCCCCTACGAGCAGTACTTC. This sequence joins TRBV14 and TRBJ2-7; the D is unclear. CDR1 and CDR2 (germline): SGHDN, FVKESK. V lost 5 bases and J lost 2, with 10 bases in between. This CDR3 has 13 amino acids. The complete variable domain, with remaining parts taken from reference TRBV14 and TRBJ2-7, reads EAGVTQFPSHSVIEKGQTVTLRCDPISGHDNLYWYRRVMGKEIKFLLHFVKESKQDESGMPNNRFLAERTGGTYSTLKVQPAELEDSGVYFCASSGHSPYEQYFGPGTRLTVT.

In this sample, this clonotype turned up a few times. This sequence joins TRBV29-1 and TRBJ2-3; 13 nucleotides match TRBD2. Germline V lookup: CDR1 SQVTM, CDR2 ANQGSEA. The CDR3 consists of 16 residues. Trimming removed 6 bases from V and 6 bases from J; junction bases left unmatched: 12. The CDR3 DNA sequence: TGCAGCGTCCAGGGACTAGCGGGGCGGGGGGGGGATACGCAGTATTTT. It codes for CSVQGLAGRGGDTQYF.

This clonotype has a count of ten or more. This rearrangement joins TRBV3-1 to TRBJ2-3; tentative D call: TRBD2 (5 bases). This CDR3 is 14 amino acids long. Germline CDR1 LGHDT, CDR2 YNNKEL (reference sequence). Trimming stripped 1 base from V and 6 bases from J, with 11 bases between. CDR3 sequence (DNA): TGTGCCAGCAGCCAAGCTAGCCCCATGGATACGCAGTATTTT. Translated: CASSQASPMDTQYF.

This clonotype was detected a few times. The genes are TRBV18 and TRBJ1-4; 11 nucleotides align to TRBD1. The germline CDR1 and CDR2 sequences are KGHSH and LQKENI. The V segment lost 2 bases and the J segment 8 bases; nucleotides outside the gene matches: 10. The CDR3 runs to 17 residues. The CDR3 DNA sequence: TGTGCCAGCTCACCAAGAAGAGTGGGACAGGGGGTCGAAAAACTGTTTTTT. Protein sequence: CASSPRRVGQGVEKLFF.

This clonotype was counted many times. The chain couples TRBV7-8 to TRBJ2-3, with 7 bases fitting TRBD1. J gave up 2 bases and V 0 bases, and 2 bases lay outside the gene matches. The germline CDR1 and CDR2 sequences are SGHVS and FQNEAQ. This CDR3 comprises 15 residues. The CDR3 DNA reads TGTGCCAGCAGCTTAGCGGGACAGAACACAGATACGCAGTATTTT. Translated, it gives CASSLAGQNTDTQYF.